This is a list of T cell receptor beta chains from one sample in a study of blood T cell repertoires in COVID-19. TCRdb's copy holds only in-frame clones and misses some; the assay was immunoSEQ multiplex PCR. The data hold roughly 260,000 clones, with approximately 86% observed a single time. The source material was peripheral blood. The receptor set was obtained from a woman aged 18-29 years with acute or convalescent COVID-19. Each CDR3 is given with its conserved first and last residue. For some rows the clone size is stated as once, few or many, or as a class when expanded; others skip it.

CDR3: CAWSQSQGYKNTGELFF
size: -
V: TRBV30
J: TRBJ2-2

CDR3: CASSFSNSNQPQHF
size: -
V: TRBV6-6
J: TRBJ1-5

CDR3: CASSYGAGSTEAFF
size: -
V: TRBV6-5
J: TRBJ1-1

CDR3: CASSWGQLNYGYTF
size: -
V: TRBV5-6
J: TRBJ1-2

CDR3: CASSSTGGNIYGYTF
size: -
V: TRBV28
J: TRBJ1-2

CDR3: CASSTGQGLNTEAFF
size: once
V: TRBV5-1
J: TRBJ1-1

CDR3: CASRGAYEQYF
size: -
V: TRBV3-1/TRBV3-2
J: TRBJ2-7

CDR3: CASSRGSLSGNTIYF
size: -
V: TRBV7-6
J: TRBJ1-3

CDR3: CASSIVPGDSGNTIYF
size: once
V: TRBV19
J: TRBJ1-3

CDR3: CASSIDHGTSGYNEQFF
size: -
V: TRBV19
J: TRBJ2-1

CDR3: CASSGLAVNNEQFF
size: -
V: TRBV27
J: TRBJ2-1

CDR3: CASSVAGLAGVNNNEQFF
size: -
V: TRBV9
J: TRBJ2-1

CDR3: CAISSARGYEQYF
size: -
V: TRBV10-3
J: TRBJ2-7

CDR3: CASSRGQGAPTDTQYF
size: few
V: TRBV4-2
J: TRBJ2-3

CDR3: CASSVASGGGNTDTQYF
size: -
V: TRBV9
J: TRBJ2-3

CDR3: CASTQAGGGITQYF
size: -
V: TRBV6-5
J: TRBJ2-3

CDR3: CASSQAVAGSYTGELFF
size: few
V: TRBV4-1
J: TRBJ2-2

CDR3: CATSSGSGEQYF
size: -
V: TRBV15
J: TRBJ2-7

CDR3: CASSLNSGGAYEQYF
size: -
V: TRBV27
J: TRBJ2-7

CDR3: CASSQGRAWYGYTF
size: -
V: TRBV28
J: TRBJ1-2

CDR3: CATSGTLGAEDEQYF
size: once
V: TRBV15
J: TRBJ2-7

CDR3: CASSFRQGGQPQHF
size: -
V: TRBV27
J: TRBJ1-5

CDR3: CAWSPGGSPLHF
size: -
V: TRBV30
J: TRBJ1-6

CDR3: CASSPPGLVPYEQYF
size: -
V: TRBV18
J: TRBJ2-7

CDR3: CAISERENTGELFF
size: -
V: TRBV10-3
J: TRBJ2-2

CDR3: CASSTWTGGHYGYTF
size: -
V: TRBV19
J: TRBJ1-2

CDR3: CASSQDWGADTQYF
size: -
V: TRBV3-1/TRBV3-2
J: TRBJ2-3

CDR3: CASFRADSSYEQYF
size: -
V: TRBV2
J: TRBJ2-7

CDR3: CASSPPPGQGVENTEAFF
size: once
V: TRBV6-6
J: TRBJ1-1

CDR3: CASSYSGLLSYNEQFF
size: many
V: TRBV6-2/TRBV6-3
J: TRBJ2-1

CDR3: CASRLRGGVIGPLHF
size: -
V: TRBV27
J: TRBJ1-6

CDR3: CASRASSGSSDTQYF
size: -
V: TRBV2
J: TRBJ2-3

CDR3: CASSPGFRGSPPDTQYF
size: -
V: TRBV3-1/TRBV3-2
J: TRBJ2-3